Following are 11 T cell receptor beta chains from one sample sequenced in a study of T cell repertoires in cytomegalovirus infection. One entry per CDR3 protein, called by TCRdb with MiXCR from the reads. The sample comprises roughly 320,000 distinct CDR3 sequences, 8% to 10% of which are singletons, and roughly 4% rests with the top ten. Material: PBMCs. The receptor source for this set is a human donor in good health (CMV status not recorded). Some clones in this sample may be carry-over from other donors' samples.

This chain links TRBV27 with TRBJ2-1; no reliable D call. V dropped 2 bases and J dropped 7 bases, with 15 bases sitting between them. This CDR3 contains 15 residues. Germline V gene sequence: CDR1 MNHEY, CDR2 SMNVEV (reference sequence). The CDR3 DNA is TGTGCCAGCAGTTTACTACCCCAGATCTTGAATGAGCAGTTCTTC. It yields the protein CASSLLPQILNEQFF.

V usage is TRBV18 and J usage is TRBJ2-7, with 7 bases aligning to TRBD2. The CDR3 is made up of 14 amino acids. Looked up from germline, CDR1 is KGHSH and CDR2 is LQKENI. V was clipped by 6 bases and J by 6 bases; unmatched bases: 11. CDR3 in amino acids: CASSPVGGSSEQYF. CDR3 bases: TGTGCCAGCTCCCCAGTGGGGGGGTCTTCCGAGCAGTACTTC.

This rearrangement joins TRBV19 to TRBJ2-3; D perhaps matches TRBD2 (5 bases). The CDR3 has 13 amino acids. V shed 3 bases and J shed 3 bases, with 7 bases lying between them. The germline gives CDR1 LNHDA, CDR2 SQIVND (reference sequence). DNA for the CDR3: TGTGCCAGTAGTATGAGGGAAACAGATACGCAGTATTTT. It specifies CASSMRETDTQYF.

This clonotype was observed a few times. The V call is TRBV11-2, the J call TRBJ1-1; TRBD1 is a possible D gene (5 bases). V lost 6 bases to trimming and J lost 1 base, with 9 bases between them. CDR1 SGHAT and CDR2 FQNNGV come from the germline V gene. The CDR3 contains 13 residues. The CDR3 nucleotides read TGTGCCAGCAGACGACAGAGGAACACTGAAGCTTTCTTT. This encodes CASRRQRNTEAFF.

This rearrangement joins TRBV19 to TRBJ1-5; D is uncertain. The CDR3 extends over 10 amino acids. V lost 10 bases and J 6 bases, leaving 7 bases between the germline ends. Germline V gives CDR1 LNHDA, CDR2 SQIVND (reference sequence). CDR3 in DNA: TGTGCCACCGGTGGTCAGCCCCAGCATTTT. Its translation: CATGGQPQHF.

The sample holds many counts of this clonotype. The genes are TRBV4-3 and TRBJ2-3; a possible D gene is TRBD2 (7 bases). The CDR3 consists of 15 residues. Trimming removed 4 bases from V and 3 bases from J, with 14 bases in between. Germline CDR1 is LGHNA and CDR2 is YSLEER. The CDR3 bases are TGCGCCAGCAGCCCGGGGGCTAGCGGAACAGATACGCAGTATTTT. Translated: CASSPGASGTDTQYF.

This clonotype came up many times. This sequence joins TRBV6-2 or TRBV6-3 and TRBJ2-1; 9 bases map to TRBD2. The junction had 5 bases not matched to a gene; V was cut back by 1 base and J by 7 bases. The CDR3 contains 15 residues. Germline CDR1 and CDR2: MNHEY and SVGEGT. CDR3: CASSYWSGGRNEQFF. CDR3 nucleotide sequence: TGTGCCAGCAGTTACTGGAGCGGGGGGCGGAATGAGCAGTTCTTC.

This clonotype was detected only a few times. J is TRBJ1-5 and V is TRBV6-6, with 9 bases aligning to TRBD1. The CDR3 extends over 15 amino acids. V trimming: 6 bases; J trimming: 3 bases; junction bases outside the gene matches: 6. The germline V gene has CDR1 MNHNY and CDR2 SVGAGI (reference sequence). The CDR3 region is CASSTGQGFNQPQHF. The CDR3 bases are TGTGCCAGCAGCACGGGACAGGGTTTCAATCAGCCCCAGCATTTT.

This clonotype came up many times. The rearrangement joins TRBV4-1 to TRBJ2-7, with D tentatively TRBD1 (6 bases). The V end was cut by 6 bases, the J end by 4 bases, with 19 bases between. The germline CDR1 and CDR2 sequences are MGHRA and YSYEKL. CDR3 length: 15 residues. CDR3 sequence: CASSPFGTRSYEQYF. The CDR3 nucleotides are TGCGCCAGCAGTCCGTTCGGGACAAGATCTTACGAGCAGTACTTC.

This clonotype has at least ten counts. The chain links TRBV7-2 to TRBJ2-1; 8 bases map to TRBD2. Germline V gene data show CDR1 as SGHTA and CDR2 as FQGNSA. The CDR3 spans 16 residues. Trimming at V came to 2 bases and at J to 9 bases, leaving 12 bases not matched to a gene. The DNA of the CDR3 is TGTGCCAGCAGCTTACGGGTGCATCGGGGGGGGGTTGAGCAGTTCTTC. It is translated as CASSLRVHRGGVEQFF.

This clonotype has more than one count but fewer than ten. V gene TRBV6-1 combines with J gene TRBJ2-2; maybe TRBD1 (6 bases). The germline V and J ends were trimmed by 4 bases and 4 bases, with 13 bases remaining between them. The CDR3 has 15 residues. Germline assignment: CDR1 MNHNS and CDR2 SASEGT. The CDR3 here is CASSVLRGGTGELFF. DNA of the CDR3: TGTGCCAGCAGTGTATTGAGAGGGGGCACCGGGGAGCTGTTTTTT.